The rows below give T cell receptor beta chains drawn from one sample of a study of T cells expressing NK-cell markers. TCRdb re-called the 5' RACE reads and shows each CDR3 protein once, DNA omitted. Across 300,000 to 500,000 distinct CDR3 sequences, the top ten clones capture about 11% of the sample. The sample comprised blood T cells: a sorted CD56 or NKG2C T cell subset, CD4+ or CD8+ T cells, or bulk PBMC T cells (not recorded which). The origin of the receptors is a woman aged 45-65 years in good health. Both conserved end residues are part of each CDR3.

>TRBV19|TRBJ2-7
CASSQASGRALWEQYF
>TRBV12-3/TRBV12-4|TRBJ1-5
CASSFQGGSGKPQHF
>TRBV29-1|TRBJ2-5
CSVQKGASGWETQYF
>TRBV4-2|TRBJ1-1
CASSQDPGRETEAFF
>TRBV5-1|TRBJ1-1
CASSSGTEPILSTEAFF
>TRBV10-3|TRBJ2-5
CAISEDPRGETQYF
>TRBV6-2/TRBV6-3|TRBJ2-7
CASEGGGYEQYF
>TRBV12-3/TRBV12-4|TRBJ2-2
CASSFPTGVNTGELFF
>TRBV12-3/TRBV12-4|TRBJ1-2
CASILTGNYGYTF
>TRBV12-5|TRBJ2-3
CASGFSTDTQYF
>TRBV3-1|TRBJ1-2
CASSQSTNYGYTF
>TRBV7-2|TRBJ2-1
CASSLVLVGEQFF
>TRBV19|TRBJ1-5
CASRDREFQPQHF
>TRBV29-1|TRBJ1-1
CSVLVGGNTEAFF
>TRBV19|TRBJ2-3
CASREAGTDTQYF
>TRBV20-1|TRBJ1-2
CSAARTTSNYGYTF